Listed below are T cell receptor beta chains from one sample, sequenced in a study of shared clonotypes between healthy human individuals. Sequencing was performed with immunoSEQ multiplex PCR; in TCRdb, only in-frame clones are kept and a portion is missing. The table lists about 2.1 million clones, 85% to 95% of them singletons, with under 2% in the top ten. The sample taken for sequencing was naive CD8+ T cells from PBMCs. The receptors originated from a man younger than 35 in good health. Some clones in this sample may be carry-over from other donors' samples. Each CDR3 is given with its conserved first and last residue. A D gene is named only where the DNA matches it firmly. For some rows the clone size is stated as once, few or many, or as a class when expanded; others skip it.

V	size	J	D	length	CDR3	DNA
TRBV6-1	.	TRBJ2-1	TRBD1	14	CASSGDRGRIQQFF	TGTGCCAGCAGTGGGGACAGGGGGCGTATCCAGCAGTTCTTC
TRBV5-6	once	TRBJ1-2	.	15	CASSWGQGPVNGYTF	TGTGCCAGCAGCTGGGGGCAGGGCCCCGTCAATGGCTACACCTTC
TRBV28	.	TRBJ2-4	.	14	CASSLVLAKNIQYF	TGTGCCAGCAGTTTAGTCCTAGCCAAAAACATTCAGTACTTC
TRBV29-1	few	TRBJ1-1	.	12	CSVDSRNTEAFF	TGCAGCGTCGACAGTAGGAACACTGAAGCTTTCTTT
TRBV30	few	TRBJ1-1	.	12	CAWVGPNTEAFF	TGTGCCTGGGTGGGTCCAAACACTGAAGCTTTCTTT
TRBV2	.	TRBJ2-7	TRBD1	14	CAPRQGPPSYEQYF	TGTGCCCCTAGACAGGGCCCCCCCTCCTACGAGCAGTACTTC
TRBV28	few	TRBJ1-1	.	12	CASSPSVTEAFF	TGTGCCAGCAGTCCATCGGTGACTGAAGCTTTCTTT
TRBV4-1	.	TRBJ2-1	TRBD2	15	CASSQGTSKYNEQFF	TGCGCCAGCAGCCAAGGGACTAGCAAATACAATGAGCAGTTCTTC
TRBV2	.	TRBJ1-5	.	15	CASSGPGRPDQPQHF	TGTGCCAGCAGTGGGCCGGGACGACCGGATCAGCCCCAGCATTTT
TRBV7-6	.	TRBJ1-4	.	15	CASSLAAARHEKLFF	TGTGCCAGCAGCTTAGCGGCAGCCCGGCACGAAAAACTGTTTTTT
TRBV7-6	.	TRBJ2-1	.	16	CASSFDGGSKYNEQFF	TGTGCCAGCAGCTTCGACGGAGGGTCAAAATACAATGAGCAGTTCTTC
TRBV27	.	TRBJ1-4	TRBD1	15	CASSTLQGSNEKLFF	TGTGCCAGCAGTACGTTACAGGGGTCGAACGAAAAACTGTTTTTT
TRBV15	.	TRBJ2-5	.	12	CATSSRGETQYF	TGTGCCACCAGCAGCCGGGGGGAGACCCAGTACTTC
TRBV28	.	TRBJ2-7	.	15	CASSPRGAGKNEQYF	TGTGCCAGCAGTCCGAGAGGGGCAGGGAAAAACGAGCAGTACTTC
TRBV10-3	.	TRBJ2-1	.	13	CAIADSSYNEQFF	TGTGCCATCGCGGACAGCTCCTACAATGAGCAGTTCTTC
TRBV4-1	.	TRBJ2-7	.	14	CASSQASGYYEQYF	TGCGCCAGCAGCCAAGCCTCGGGCTATTACGAGCAGTACTTC